This TCR beta chain comes out of a study of T cells in Graves' hyperthyroidism and ophthalmopathy. Subjects aged 18 to 65 presented with newly diagnosed hyperthyroidism of less than 2 months' duration. Clinical symptoms, serum thyroxine and TRAb, thyroid ultrasound and orbital computed tomography together formed the diagnostic basis. From approximately 9.5 ml of fresh peripheral blood, PBMCs were isolated. This clonotype has more than one count but fewer than ten. The CDR3 is 15 amino acids. J gave up 2 bases and V 5 bases, and 6 bases lay outside the gene matches. Germline CDR1 reads LNHDA; CDR2 reads SQIVND (reference sequence). Researchers amplified the TCR beta CDR3 regions from RNA transcripts. First-round RT-PCR with HTBI primers amplified the TCR CDR3 region. TCRdb reprocessed the multiplex PCR reads with MiXCR, giving one entry per CDR3 protein. The sample carries about 270,000 distinct CDR3 sequences, roughly 15% recorded once.

Material for sequencing was blood. The rearrangement links TRBV19 to TRBJ1-5; 7 nucleotides align to TRBD1. The sequence was obtained from a woman aged 45 to 65 with Graves' hyperthyroidism that later progressed to Graves' ophthalmopathy. The CDR3 loop is CASSPDRVGNQPQHF. The CDR3 DNA is TGTGCCAGTAGTCCAGACAGGGTCGGCAATCAGCCCCAGCATTTT.